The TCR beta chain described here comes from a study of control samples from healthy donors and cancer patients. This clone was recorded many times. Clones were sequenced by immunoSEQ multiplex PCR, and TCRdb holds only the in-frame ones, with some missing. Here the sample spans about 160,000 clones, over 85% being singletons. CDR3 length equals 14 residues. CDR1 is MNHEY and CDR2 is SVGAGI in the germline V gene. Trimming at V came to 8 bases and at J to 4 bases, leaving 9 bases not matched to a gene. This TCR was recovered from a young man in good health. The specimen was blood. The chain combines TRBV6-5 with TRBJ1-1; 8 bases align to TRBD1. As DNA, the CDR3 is TGTGCCAGCGGGAGAAACAGGGGGGGCACTGAAGCTTTCTTT. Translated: CASGRNRGGTEAFF.